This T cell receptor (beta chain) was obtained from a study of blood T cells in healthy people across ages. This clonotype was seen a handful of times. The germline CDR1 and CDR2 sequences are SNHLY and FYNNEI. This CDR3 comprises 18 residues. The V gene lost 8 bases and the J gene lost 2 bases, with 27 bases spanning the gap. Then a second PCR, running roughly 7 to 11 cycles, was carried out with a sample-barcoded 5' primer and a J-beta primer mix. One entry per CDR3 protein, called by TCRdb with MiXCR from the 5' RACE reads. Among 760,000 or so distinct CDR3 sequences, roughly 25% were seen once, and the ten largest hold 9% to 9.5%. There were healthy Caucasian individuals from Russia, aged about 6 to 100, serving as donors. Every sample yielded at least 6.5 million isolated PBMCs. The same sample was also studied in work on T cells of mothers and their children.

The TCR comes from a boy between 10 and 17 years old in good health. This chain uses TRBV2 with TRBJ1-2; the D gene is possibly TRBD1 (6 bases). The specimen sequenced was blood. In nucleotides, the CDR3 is TGTGCCAGCGAGAGATTGGGGGCACTGGGGGAAGAGAACTATGGCTACACCTTC. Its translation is CASERLGALGEENYGYTF.